The source of this TCR beta chain is a study of blood T cell repertoires in COVID-19. Looking at the study overall: Sites across the United States, Italy and Spain contributed samples from acute and convalescent COVID-19.

The repertoire was sequenced with immunoSEQ multiplex PCR; TCRdb's copy has only in-frame clones and lacks some. The top ten hold approximately 6.2% of the sample, which has approximately 220,000 clones, about 87% seen once. Germline V gene lookup returns CDR1 SGHTA and CDR2 FQGNSA. The ends were cut back, 0 bases at V and 3 bases at J, with 11 bases in the middle. This CDR3 has 15 residues. The V and J genes are TRBV7-2 and TRBJ1-1; D gene ambiguous. The sample was peripheral blood. The clonotype originates from a man in his 60s who had recovered from COVID-19. The CDR3 DNA sequence: TGTGCCAGCAGCTTAGCGAAGGTTCAGGACACTGAAGCTTTCTTT. As protein: CASSLAKVQDTEAFF.